This T cell receptor (beta chain) was obtained from a study of blood T cell repertoires in COVID-19. Losses at the gene ends were 5 bases for V and 5 bases for J; bases not matched to a gene: 5. CDR1 SGHTA and CDR2 FQGTGA come from the germline V gene. The CDR3 covers 15 residues. Clones were read by immunoSEQ multiplex PCR, and TCRdb kept only the in-frame ones, dropping some. The table records approximately 300,000 clones, around 86% of them present only once. The gene calls are TRBV7-3 and TRBJ2-1; TRBD2 matches at 11 bases. This TCR was recovered from a woman between 45 and 60 years old with acute or convalescent COVID-19. Input material: peripheral blood. CDR3 coding DNA: TGTGCCAGCAGCATCACTAGCGGGAGTCACAATGAGCAGTTCTTC. Protein product: CASSITSGSHNEQFF.